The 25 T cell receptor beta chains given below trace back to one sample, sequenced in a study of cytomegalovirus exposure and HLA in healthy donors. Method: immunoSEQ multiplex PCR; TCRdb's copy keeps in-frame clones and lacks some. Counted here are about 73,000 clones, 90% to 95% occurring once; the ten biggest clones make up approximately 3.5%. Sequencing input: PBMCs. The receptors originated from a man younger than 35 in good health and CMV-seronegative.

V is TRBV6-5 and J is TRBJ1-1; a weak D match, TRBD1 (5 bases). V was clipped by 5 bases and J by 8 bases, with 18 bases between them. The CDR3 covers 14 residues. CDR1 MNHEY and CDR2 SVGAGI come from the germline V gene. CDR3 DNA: TGTGCCAGCAGTCAAACGCGACAGTTCCTAGAAGCTTTCTTT. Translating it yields CASSQTRQFLEAFF.

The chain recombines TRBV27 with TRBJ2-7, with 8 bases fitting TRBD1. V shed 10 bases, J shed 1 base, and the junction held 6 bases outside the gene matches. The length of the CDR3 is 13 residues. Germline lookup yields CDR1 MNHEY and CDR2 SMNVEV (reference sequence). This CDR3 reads CATGQGASYEQYF. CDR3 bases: TGTGCCACCGGACAGGGTGCATCCTACGAGCAGTACTTC.

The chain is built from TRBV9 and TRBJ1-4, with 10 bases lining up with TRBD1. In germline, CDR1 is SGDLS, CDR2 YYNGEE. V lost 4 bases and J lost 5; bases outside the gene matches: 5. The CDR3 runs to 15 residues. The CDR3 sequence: CASSPRTGGNEKLFF. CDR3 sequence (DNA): TGTGCCAGCAGCCCGCGGACAGGGGGGAATGAAAAACTGTTTTTT. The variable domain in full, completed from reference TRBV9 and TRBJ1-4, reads DSGVTQTPKHLITATGQRVTLRCSPRSGDLSVYWYQQSLDQGLQFLIQYYNGEERAKGNILERFSAQQFPDLHSELNLSSLELGDSALYFCASSPRTGGNEKLFFGSGTQLSVL.

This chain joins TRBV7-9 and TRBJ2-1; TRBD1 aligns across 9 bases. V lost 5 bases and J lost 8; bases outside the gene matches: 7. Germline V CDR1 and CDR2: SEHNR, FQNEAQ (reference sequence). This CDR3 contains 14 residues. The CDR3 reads CASSKRDRAHEQFF. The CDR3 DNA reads TGTGCCAGCAGCAAACGGGACAGGGCGCATGAGCAGTTCTTC.

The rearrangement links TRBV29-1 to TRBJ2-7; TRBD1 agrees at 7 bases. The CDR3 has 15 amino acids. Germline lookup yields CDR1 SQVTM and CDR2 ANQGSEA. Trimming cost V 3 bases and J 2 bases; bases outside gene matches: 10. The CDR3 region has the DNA TGCAGCGTTGATGGTGTAGGACAGGCCACCTACGAGCAGTACTTC. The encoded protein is CSVDGVGQATYEQYF.

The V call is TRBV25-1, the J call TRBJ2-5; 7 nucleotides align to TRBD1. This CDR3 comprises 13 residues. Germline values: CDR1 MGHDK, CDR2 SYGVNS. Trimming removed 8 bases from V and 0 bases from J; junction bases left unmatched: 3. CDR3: CASGGQNQETQYF. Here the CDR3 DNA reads TGTGCCAGCGGGGGACAGAACCAAGAGACCCAGTACTTC.

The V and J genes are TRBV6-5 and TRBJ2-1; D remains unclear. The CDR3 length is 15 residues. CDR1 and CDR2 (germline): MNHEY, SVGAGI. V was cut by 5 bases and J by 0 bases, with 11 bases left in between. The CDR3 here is CASSPRISSYNEQFF. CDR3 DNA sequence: TGTGCCAGCAGTCCCAGGATTAGCTCCTACAATGAGCAGTTCTTC.

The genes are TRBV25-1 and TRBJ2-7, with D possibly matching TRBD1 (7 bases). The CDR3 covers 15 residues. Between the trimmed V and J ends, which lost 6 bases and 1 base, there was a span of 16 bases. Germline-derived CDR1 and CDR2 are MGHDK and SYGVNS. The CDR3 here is CASRKQGRDSYEQYF. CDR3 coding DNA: TGTGCCAGCAGGAAACAGGGGCGGGATTCCTACGAGCAGTACTTC.

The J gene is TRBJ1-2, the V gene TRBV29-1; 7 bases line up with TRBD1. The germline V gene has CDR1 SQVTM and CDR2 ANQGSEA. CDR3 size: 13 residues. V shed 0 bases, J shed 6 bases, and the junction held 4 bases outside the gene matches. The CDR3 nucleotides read TGCAGCGTTGAAGAAGACAGGGATGATGGCTACACCTTC. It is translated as CSVEEDRDDGYTF.

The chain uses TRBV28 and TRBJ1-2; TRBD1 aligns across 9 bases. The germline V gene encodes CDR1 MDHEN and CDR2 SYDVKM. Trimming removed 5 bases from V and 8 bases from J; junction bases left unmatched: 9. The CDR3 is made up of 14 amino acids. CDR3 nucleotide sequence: TGTGCCAGCAGTATCCAACAGGGGGCCAGGGGCTACACCTTC. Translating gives CASSIQQGARGYTF.

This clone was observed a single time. The CDR3 sequence is CSVLDTGSMNTEAFF. CDR3 coding DNA: TGCAGCGTTCTTGACACGGGGAGTATGAACACTGAAGCTTTCTTT. The chain has TRBV29-1 and TRBJ1-1; D ambiguous. The CDR3 length is 15 residues. Trimming took off 5 bases at V and 0 bases at J, with 16 bases between the two ends. Germline CDR1 SQVTM, CDR2 ANQGSEA.

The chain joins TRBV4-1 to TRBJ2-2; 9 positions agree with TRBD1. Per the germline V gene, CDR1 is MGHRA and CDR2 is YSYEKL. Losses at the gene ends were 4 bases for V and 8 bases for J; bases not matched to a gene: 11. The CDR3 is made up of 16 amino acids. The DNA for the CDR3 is TGCGCCAGCAGCCTTAGGACAGGGGCCAATCGAGGGGAGCTGTTTTTT. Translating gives CASSLRTGANRGELFF.

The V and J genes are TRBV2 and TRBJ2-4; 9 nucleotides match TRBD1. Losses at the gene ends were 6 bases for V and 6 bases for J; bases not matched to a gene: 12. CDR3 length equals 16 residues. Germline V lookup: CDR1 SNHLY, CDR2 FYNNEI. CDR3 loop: CASSTGTGRGGNIQYF. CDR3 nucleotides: TGTGCCAGCAGCACCGGGACAGGGAGGGGGGGAAACATTCAGTACTTC.

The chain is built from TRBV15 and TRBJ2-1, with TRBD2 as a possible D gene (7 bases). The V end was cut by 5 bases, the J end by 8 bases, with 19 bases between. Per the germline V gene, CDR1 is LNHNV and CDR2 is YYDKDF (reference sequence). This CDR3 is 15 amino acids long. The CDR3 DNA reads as TGTGCCACCAGCCGAGGGGGGGAACGAAGGGATGAGCAGTTCTTC. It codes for CATSRGGERRDEQFF.

The DNA for the CDR3 is TGTGCCAGCAGATCCTCAGGGGGCGTCGGGGAAAAACTGTTTTTT. This gives the protein CASRSSGGVGEKLFF. The chain carries TRBV6-5 and TRBJ1-4, with 8 bases lining up with TRBD1. Germline lookup yields CDR1 MNHEY and CDR2 SVGAGI. The V gene end was trimmed by 6 bases and the J gene end by 8 bases; junction bases not matched to a gene: 11. The CDR3 totals 15 residues.

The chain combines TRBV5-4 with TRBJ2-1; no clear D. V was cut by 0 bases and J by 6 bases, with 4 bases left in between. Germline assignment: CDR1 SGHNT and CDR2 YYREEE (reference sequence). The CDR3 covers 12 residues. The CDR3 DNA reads TGTGCCAGCAGCTTGGGGGCCAATGAGCAGTTCTTC. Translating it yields CASSLGANEQFF.

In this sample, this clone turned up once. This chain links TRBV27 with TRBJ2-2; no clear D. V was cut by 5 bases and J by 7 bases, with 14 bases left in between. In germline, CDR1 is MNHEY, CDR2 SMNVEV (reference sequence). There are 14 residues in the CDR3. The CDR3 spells CASSPLRPGGELFF. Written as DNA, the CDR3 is TGTGCCAGCAGTCCCCTTAGACCGGGCGGGGAGCTGTTTTTT.

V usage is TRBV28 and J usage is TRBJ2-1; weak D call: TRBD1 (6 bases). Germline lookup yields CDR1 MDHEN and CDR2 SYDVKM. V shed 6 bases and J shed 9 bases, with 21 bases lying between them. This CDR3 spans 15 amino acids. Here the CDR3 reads CASSSASGTLGEQFF. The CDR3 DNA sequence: TGTGCCAGCAGCTCAGCGAGTGGGACACTCGGTGAGCAGTTCTTC.

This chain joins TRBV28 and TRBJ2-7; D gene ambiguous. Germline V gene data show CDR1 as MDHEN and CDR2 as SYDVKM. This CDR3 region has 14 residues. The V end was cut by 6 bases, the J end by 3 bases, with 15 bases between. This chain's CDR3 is CASRTTTAIYEQYF. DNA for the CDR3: TGTGCCAGCAGAACCACCACAGCAATCTACGAGCAGTACTTC.

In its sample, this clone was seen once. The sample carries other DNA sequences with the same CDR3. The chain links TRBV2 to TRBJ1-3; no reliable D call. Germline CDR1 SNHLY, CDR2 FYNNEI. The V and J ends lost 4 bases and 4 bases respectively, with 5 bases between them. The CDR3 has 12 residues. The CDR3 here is CASSGQGNTIYF. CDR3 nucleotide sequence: TGTGCCAGCAGTGGGCAGGGAAACACCATATATTTT.

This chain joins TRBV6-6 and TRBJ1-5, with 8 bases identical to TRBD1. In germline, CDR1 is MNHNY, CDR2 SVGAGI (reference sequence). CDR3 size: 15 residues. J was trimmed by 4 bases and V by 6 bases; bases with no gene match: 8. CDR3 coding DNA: TGTGCCAGCAGCCCTACCAGGACAGGGAATCAGCCCCAGCATTTT. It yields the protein CASSPTRTGNQPQHF.

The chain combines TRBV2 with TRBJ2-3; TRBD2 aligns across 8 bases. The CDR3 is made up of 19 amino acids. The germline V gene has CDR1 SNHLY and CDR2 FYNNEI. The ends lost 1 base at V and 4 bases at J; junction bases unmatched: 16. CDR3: CASSEVPAGAAGRADTQYF. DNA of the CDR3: TGTGCCAGCAGTGAAGTGCCAGCGGGGGCCGCGGGTAGGGCAGATACGCAGTATTTT.

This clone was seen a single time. This chain's CDR3 is CASNFGTLNTGELFF. The CDR3 DNA follows: TGTGCCAGCAACTTCGGGACACTTAACACCGGGGAGCTGTTTTTT. This chain connects TRBV11-1 to TRBJ2-2, with a possible D match to TRBD1 (6 bases). V lost 7 bases, J lost 2 bases, and 14 bases lay in between. There are 15 residues in the CDR3. Germline V gene lookup returns CDR1 SGHAT and CDR2 FQDESV (reference sequence).

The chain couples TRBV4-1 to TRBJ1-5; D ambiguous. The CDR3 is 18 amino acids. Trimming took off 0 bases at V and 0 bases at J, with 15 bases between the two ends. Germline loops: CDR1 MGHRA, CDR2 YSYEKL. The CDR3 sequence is CASSQDLPPRSSNQPQHF. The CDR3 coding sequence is TGCGCCAGCAGCCAAGATCTTCCCCCACGGAGTAGCAATCAGCCCCAGCATTTT.

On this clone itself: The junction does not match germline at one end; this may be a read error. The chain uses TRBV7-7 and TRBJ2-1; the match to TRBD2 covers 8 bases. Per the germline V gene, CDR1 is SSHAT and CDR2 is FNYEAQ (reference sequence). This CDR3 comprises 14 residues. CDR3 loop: CASSLTSALSEQFF. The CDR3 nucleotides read TGTGCTAGCAGCTTGACTAGCGCATTAAGTGAGCAGTTCTTC.